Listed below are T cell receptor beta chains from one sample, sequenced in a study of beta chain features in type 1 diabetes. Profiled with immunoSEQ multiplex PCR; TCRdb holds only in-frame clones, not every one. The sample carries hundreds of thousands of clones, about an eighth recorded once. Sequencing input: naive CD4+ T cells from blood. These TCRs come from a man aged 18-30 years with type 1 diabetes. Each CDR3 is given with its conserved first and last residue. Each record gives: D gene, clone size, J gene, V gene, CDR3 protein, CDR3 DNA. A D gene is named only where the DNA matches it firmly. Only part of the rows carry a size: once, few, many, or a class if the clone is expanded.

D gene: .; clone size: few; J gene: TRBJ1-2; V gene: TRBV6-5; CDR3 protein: CASSLAGSYGYTF; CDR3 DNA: TGTGCCAGCAGCCTCGCCGGCAGCTATGGCTACACCTTC
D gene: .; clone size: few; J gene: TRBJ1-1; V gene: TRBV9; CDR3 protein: CASSVRSGTEAFF; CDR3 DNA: TGTGCCAGCAGCGTACGTTCGGGGACTGAAGCTTTCTTT
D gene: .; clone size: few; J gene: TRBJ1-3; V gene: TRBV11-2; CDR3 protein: CASSLVQRTSGNTIYF; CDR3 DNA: TGTGCCAGCAGCTTAGTACAGAGAACCTCTGGAAACACCATATATTTT
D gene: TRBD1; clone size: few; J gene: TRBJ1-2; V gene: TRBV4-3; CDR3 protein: CASSLSGQGAYGYTF; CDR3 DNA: TGCGCCAGCAGCCTTTCAGGCCAGGGGGCTTATGGCTACACCTTC
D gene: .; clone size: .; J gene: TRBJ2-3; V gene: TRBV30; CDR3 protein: CAWSLTWGLADTQYF; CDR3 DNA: TGTGCCTGGAGTCTGACCTGGGGCTTAGCAGATACGCAGTATTTT
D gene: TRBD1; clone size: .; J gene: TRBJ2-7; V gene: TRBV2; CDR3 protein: CASRKGQGGEQYF; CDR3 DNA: TGTGCCAGCAGGAAGGGACAGGGGGGCGAGCAGTACTTC
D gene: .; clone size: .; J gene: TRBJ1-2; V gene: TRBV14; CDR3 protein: CASSQGPVIDYGYTF; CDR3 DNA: TGTGCCAGCAGCCAAGGGCCTGTTATTGACTATGGCTACACCTTC
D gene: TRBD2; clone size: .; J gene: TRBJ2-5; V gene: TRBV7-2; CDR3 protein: CASRRAGGGETQYF; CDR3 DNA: TGTGCCAGCAGGCGCGCGGGCGGGGGAGAGACCCAGTACTTC
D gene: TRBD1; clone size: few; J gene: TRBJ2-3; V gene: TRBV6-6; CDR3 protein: CASSYRGQGHTDTQYF; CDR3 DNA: TGTGCCAGCAGCTACCGCGGACAGGGTCACACAGATACGCAGTATTTT
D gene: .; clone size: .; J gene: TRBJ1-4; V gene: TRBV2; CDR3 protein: CASTGDPGRSEKLFF; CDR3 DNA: TGTGCCAGCACCGGGGACCCCGGACGGAGTGAAAAACTGTTTTTT
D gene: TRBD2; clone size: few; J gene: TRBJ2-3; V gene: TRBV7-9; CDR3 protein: CASQTSGRTDTQYF; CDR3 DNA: TGTGCCAGCCAAACTAGCGGGAGAACAGATACGCAGTATTTT
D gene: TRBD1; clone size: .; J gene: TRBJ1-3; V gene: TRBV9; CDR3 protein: CASSVEGQFSGNTIYF; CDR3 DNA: TGTGCCAGCAGCGTAGAGGGACAGTTTTCCGGAAACACCATATATTTT
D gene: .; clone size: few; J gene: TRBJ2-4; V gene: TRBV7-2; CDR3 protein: CASSLVRFTRVDIQYF; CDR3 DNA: TGTGCCAGCAGCTTAGTCAGATTCACCCGAGTGGACATTCAGTACTTC
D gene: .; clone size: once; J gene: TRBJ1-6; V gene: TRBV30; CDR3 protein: CAWSPAGQYSPLHF; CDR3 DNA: TGTGCCTGGAGTCCGGCAGGGCAGTACTCACCCCTCCACTTT
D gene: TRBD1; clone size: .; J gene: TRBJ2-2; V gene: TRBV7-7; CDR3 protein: CASSPRQGATGELFF; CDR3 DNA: TGTGCTAGCAGCCCAAGACAGGGCGCCACCGGGGAGCTGTTTTTT
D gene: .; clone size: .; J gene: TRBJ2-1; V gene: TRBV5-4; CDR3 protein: CASSLADHEQFF; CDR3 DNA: TGTGCCAGCAGCTTAGCGGACCATGAGCAGTTCTTC
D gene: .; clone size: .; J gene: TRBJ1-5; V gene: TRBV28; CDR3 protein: CASSPGTLAFFNQPQHF; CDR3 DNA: TGTGCCAGCAGTCCGGGGACCCTCGCCTTTTTCAATCAGCCCCAGCATTTT
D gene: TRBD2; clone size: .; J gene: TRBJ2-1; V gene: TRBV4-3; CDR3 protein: CASSHHTSGGSYNEQFF; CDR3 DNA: TGCGCCAGCAGCCACCACACTAGCGGGGGTTCCTACAATGAGCAGTTCTTC
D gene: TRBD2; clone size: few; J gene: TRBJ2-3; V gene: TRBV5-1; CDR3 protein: CASSPGTSGRAGTDTQYF; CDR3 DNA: TGCGCCAGCAGCCCCGGGACTAGCGGGAGGGCCGGCACAGATACGCAGTATTTT
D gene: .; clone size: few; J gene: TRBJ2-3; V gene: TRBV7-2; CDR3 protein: CASSLDGLGGDTQYF; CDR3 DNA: TGTGCCAGCAGCTTAGACGGCCTAGGGGGAGATACGCAGTATTTT
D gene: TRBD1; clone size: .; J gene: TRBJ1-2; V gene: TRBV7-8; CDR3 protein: CASSLYDRGQDYGYTF; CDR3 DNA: TGTGCCAGCAGCTTATATGACCGGGGACAGGACTATGGCTACACCTTC
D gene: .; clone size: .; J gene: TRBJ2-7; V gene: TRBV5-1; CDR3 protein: CASSFSENYEQYF; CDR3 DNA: TGCGCCAGCAGCTTTTCGGAAAACTACGAGCAGTACTTC
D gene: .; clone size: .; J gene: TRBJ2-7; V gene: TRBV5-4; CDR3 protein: CASSFDGTYEQYF; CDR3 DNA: TGTGCCAGCAGCTTCGATGGTACCTACGAGCAGTACTTC
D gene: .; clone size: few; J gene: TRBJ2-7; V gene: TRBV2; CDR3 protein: CASSPTSYEQYF; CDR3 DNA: TGTGCCAGCAGCCCGACTTCCTACGAGCAGTACTTC
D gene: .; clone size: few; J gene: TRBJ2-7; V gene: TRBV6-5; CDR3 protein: CASSYSYLNYEQYF; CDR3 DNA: TGTGCCAGCAGTTACTCGTATCTAAACTACGAGCAGTACTTC
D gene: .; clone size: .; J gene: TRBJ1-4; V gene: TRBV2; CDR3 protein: CASSLGEKLFF; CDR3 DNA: TGTGCCAGCAGTCTAGGGGAAAAACTGTTTTTT
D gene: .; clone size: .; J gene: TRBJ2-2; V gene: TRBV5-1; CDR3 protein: CASSLNRENTGELFF; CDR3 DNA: TGCGCCAGCAGCTTGAATAGGGAGAACACCGGGGAGCTGTTTTTT
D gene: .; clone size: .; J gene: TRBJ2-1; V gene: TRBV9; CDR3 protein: CASSPTPGSYNEQFF; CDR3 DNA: TGTGCCAGCAGCCCCACTCCCGGCTCCTACAATGAGCAGTTCTTC
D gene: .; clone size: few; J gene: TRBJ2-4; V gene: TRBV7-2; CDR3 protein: CASSLGAAKNIQYF; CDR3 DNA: TGTGCCAGCAGCTTAGGCGCGGCCAAAAACATTCAGTACTTC
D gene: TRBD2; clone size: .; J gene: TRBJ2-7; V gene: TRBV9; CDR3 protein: CASSVETSGYEQYF; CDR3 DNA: TGTGCCAGCAGCGTTGAGACTAGCGGGTACGAGCAGTACTTC
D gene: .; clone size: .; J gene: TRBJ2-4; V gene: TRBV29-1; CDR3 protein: CSVYHRTVSELAKNIQYF; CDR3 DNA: TGCAGCGTGTATCATAGGACAGTGAGTGAATTAGCCAAAAACATTCAGTACTTC
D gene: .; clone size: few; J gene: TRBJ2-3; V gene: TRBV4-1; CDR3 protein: CASSQEYGIGDTQYF; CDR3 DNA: TGCGCCAGCAGCCAAGAATACGGGATTGGCGATACGCAGTATTTT
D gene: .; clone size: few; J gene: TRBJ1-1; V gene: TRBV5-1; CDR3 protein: CASSLVSDPGAEAFF; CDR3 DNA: TGCGCCAGCAGCTTGGTTTCCGACCCCGGGGCTGAAGCTTTCTTT
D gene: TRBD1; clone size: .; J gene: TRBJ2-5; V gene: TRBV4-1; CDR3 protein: CASRTTRDRDQETQYF; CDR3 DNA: TGCGCCAGCAGGACTACCCGGGACAGGGATCAAGAGACCCAGTACTTC
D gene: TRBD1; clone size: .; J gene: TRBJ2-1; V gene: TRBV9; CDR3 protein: CASSTDRRVQFF; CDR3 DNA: TGTGCCAGCAGCACGGACAGGAGAGTGCAGTTCTTC
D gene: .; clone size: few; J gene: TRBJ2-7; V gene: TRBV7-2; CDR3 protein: CASSLASAGAYEQYF; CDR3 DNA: TGTGCCAGCAGCTTAGCGAGTGCCGGAGCCTACGAGCAGTACTTC
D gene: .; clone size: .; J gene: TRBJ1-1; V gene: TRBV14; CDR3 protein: CASSQSVGGTEAFF; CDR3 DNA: TGTGCCAGCAGCCAATCGGTCGGGGGCACTGAAGCTTTCTTT
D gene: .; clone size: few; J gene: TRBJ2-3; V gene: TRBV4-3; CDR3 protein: CASSQEGGDTQYF; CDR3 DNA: TGCGCCAGCAGCCAAGAAGGGGGGGATACGCAGTATTTT
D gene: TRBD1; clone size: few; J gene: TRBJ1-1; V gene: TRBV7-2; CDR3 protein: CASSIGTGEAFF; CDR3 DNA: TGTGCCAGCAGCATTGGGACAGGGGAGGCTTTCTTT
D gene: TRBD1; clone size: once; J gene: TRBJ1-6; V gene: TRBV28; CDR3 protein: CATGDGQGVSPLHF; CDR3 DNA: TGTGCCACGGGAGATGGACAGGGGGTATCACCCCTCCACTTT
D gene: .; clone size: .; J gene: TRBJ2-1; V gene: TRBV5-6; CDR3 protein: CASSPGGNEQFF; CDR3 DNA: TGTGCCAGCAGCCCTGGGGGGAATGAGCAGTTCTTC
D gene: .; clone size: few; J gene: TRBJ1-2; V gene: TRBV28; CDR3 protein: CASRQQVDYGYTF; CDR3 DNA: TGTGCCAGCCGCCAACAGGTGGACTATGGCTACACCTTC
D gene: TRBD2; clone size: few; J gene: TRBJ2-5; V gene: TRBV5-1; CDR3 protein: CASSLATSGRALETQYF; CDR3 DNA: TGCGCCAGCAGCTTGGCGACTAGCGGGAGGGCCTTAGAGACCCAGTACTTC
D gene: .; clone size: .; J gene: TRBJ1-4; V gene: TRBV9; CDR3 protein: CASATSWDEKLFF; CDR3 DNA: TGTGCCAGCGCGACGTCCTGGGATGAAAAACTGTTTTTT
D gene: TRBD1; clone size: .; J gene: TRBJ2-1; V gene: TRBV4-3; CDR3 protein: CASSQQQGAEQFF; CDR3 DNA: TGCGCCAGCAGCCAGCAACAGGGGGCTGAGCAGTTCTTC
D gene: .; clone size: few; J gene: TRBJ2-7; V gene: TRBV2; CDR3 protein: CASSAQGTRRNYEQYF; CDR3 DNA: TGTGCCAGCAGTGCCCAGGGAACACGGAGGAACTACGAGCAGTACTTC
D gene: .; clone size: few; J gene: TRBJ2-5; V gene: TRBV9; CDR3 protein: CASSAIPAGVETQYF; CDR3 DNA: TGTGCCAGCAGCGCGATTCCTGCAGGGGTAGAGACCCAGTACTTC
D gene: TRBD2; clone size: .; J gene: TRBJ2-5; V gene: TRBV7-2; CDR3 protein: CASSRLAARAQYF; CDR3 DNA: TGTGCCAGCAGCCGTCTAGCGGCCAGGGCCCAGTACTTC
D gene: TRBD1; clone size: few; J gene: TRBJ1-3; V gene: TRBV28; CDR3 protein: CASSSSDRKPGNTIYF; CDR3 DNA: TGTGCCAGCAGTTCCTCGGACAGGAAGCCTGGAAACACCATATATTTT
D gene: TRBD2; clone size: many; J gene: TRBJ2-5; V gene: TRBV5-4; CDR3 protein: CASSLRLAGQETQYF; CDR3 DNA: TGTGCCAGCAGCTTACGACTAGCCGGCCAAGAGACCCAGTACTTC